The 21 T cell receptor beta chains below all came from one sample that was sequenced in a study of T cells in Graves' hyperthyroidism and ophthalmopathy. Amplification targeted TCR beta CDR3 regions from RNA transcripts. Researchers ran a first-round RT-PCR on the TCR CDR3 using the HTBI primer set. TCRdb redid the calling of the multiplex PCR reads with MiXCR, one entry per CDR3 protein. The profile shows hundreds of thousands of distinct CDR3 sequences, less than 25% of them singletons. The sequenced material came from blood. All receptors derive from a man between 25 and 39 years old with Graves' ophthalmopathy.

V and J are TRBV7-2 and TRBJ1-1; perhaps TRBD1 as D (6 bases). This CDR3 spans 13 amino acids. Trimming pared 7 bases from V and 4 bases from J, leaving 13 bases between. Germline CDR1 and CDR2: SGHTA and FQGNSA. The CDR3 loop is CASNRERGTEAFF. The CDR3 DNA reads TGTGCCAGCAACAGGGAGAGAGGCACTGAAGCTTTCTTT.

This chain links TRBV28 with TRBJ2-7; TRBD1 matches at 8 bases. J gave up 2 bases and V 6 bases, and 9 bases lay outside the gene matches. Looked up from germline, CDR1 is MDHEN and CDR2 is SYDVKM. CDR3 length: 15 amino acids. The CDR3 bases are TGTGCCAGCAGGCTAGGGACAGGACACCCCTACGAGCAGTACTTC. This encodes CASRLGTGHPYEQYF.

V and J are TRBV28 and TRBJ2-1; 9 bases map to TRBD2. V shed 7 bases and J 7 bases; nucleotides not matched to a gene: 8. CDR1 and CDR2 (germline): MDHEN, SYDVKM. This CDR3 has 14 amino acids. CDR3 amino acids: CASNWREGMNEQFF. The CDR3 nucleotides read TGTGCCAGCAACTGGCGGGAGGGTATGAATGAGCAGTTCTTC.

This clonotype was seen ten or more times. This rearrangement joins TRBV7-3 to TRBJ2-1; TRBD2 might be the D (6 bases). The germline CDR1 and CDR2 sequences are SGHTA and FQGTGA. Trimming cost V 2 bases and J 3 bases, with 11 bases left between them. The CDR3 has 15 amino acids. DNA for the CDR3: TGTGCCAGCAGCTTAGGACTATCACTCTACAATGAGCAGTTCTTC. Its protein is CASSLGLSLYNEQFF.

This clonotype has ten or more counts. The V and J genes are TRBV12-3 or TRBV12-4 and TRBJ2-2, with TRBD1 matching over 7 bases. V trimming: 4 bases; J trimming: 4 bases; junction bases outside the gene matches: 12. The CDR3 covers 17 residues. The CDR3 protein is CASSSDRIPESTGELFF. Here the CDR3 DNA reads TGTGCCAGCAGTTCGGACAGGATACCCGAATCCACCGGGGAGCTGTTTTTT.

This clonotype appeared many times. This chain connects TRBV7-9 to TRBJ2-3; the D is unclear. Germline V gene lookup returns CDR1 SEHNR and CDR2 FQNEAQ (reference sequence). This CDR3 comprises 16 residues. Deletions cut 4 bases from V and 0 bases from J, with 14 bases between. The chain's CDR3 is CASSSGSGSSTDTQYF. CDR3 DNA: TGTGCCAGCAGCTCGGGTTCAGGATCTAGCACAGATACGCAGTATTTT.

The table lists this clonotype with a few counts. The chain employs TRBV6-2 or TRBV6-3 and TRBJ2-5, with 11 bases that match TRBD2. Trimming at V came to 7 bases and at J to 9 bases, leaving 16 bases not matched to a gene. The CDR3 is 16 amino acids. In germline, CDR1 is MNHEY, CDR2 SVGEGT. CDR3 in amino acids: CASIPTGTSGSSAQYF. The CDR3 DNA is TGTGCCAGCATTCCTACCGGGACTAGCGGTTCTTCGGCCCAGTACTTC.

This clonotype was seen only a few times. The chain uses TRBV27 and TRBJ2-7; TRBD1 aligns across 12 bases. Germline V lookup: CDR1 MNHEY, CDR2 SMNVEV (reference sequence). The CDR3 extends over 15 amino acids. J gave up 4 bases and V 4 bases, and 5 bases lay outside the gene matches. The CDR3 reads CASSSSGQGAYEQYF. DNA of the CDR3: TGTGCCAGCAGTTCCTCGGGACAGGGGGCTTACGAGCAGTACTTC.

The rearrangement joins TRBV7-9 to TRBJ1-6; D is ambiguous. The germline CDR1 and CDR2 sequences are SEHNR and FQNEAQ (reference sequence). The CDR3 is made up of 15 amino acids. V lost 2 bases and J lost 9, with 14 bases in between. In DNA, the CDR3 is TGTGCCAGCAGCTTATACGGATTACAGAGTTCACCCCTCCACTTT. Residues: CASSLYGLQSSPLHF.

This clonotype was seen a handful of times. The chain links TRBV27 to TRBJ1-2; 7 positions match TRBD1. The germline CDR1 and CDR2 sequences are MNHEY and SMNVEV (reference sequence). The CDR3 consists of 14 residues. The trim removed 5 bases at V and 8 bases at J, leaving 11 bases unmatched. The DNA of the CDR3 is TGTGCCAGCAGTCCCCTCGAGGGGGCCGGAGGCTACACCTTC. This codes for CASSPLEGAGGYTF.

This clonotype was recorded a few times. CDR3 residues: CASSSPQGMRNTEAFF. The CDR3 DNA sequence: TGCGCCAGCAGCTCTCCTCAGGGAATGAGGAACACTGAAGCTTTCTTT. The chain has TRBV5-1 and TRBJ1-1; D is perhaps TRBD1 (5 bases). V lost 3 bases, J lost 1 base, and 16 bases lay in between. The CDR3 is 16 residues long. Germline V lookup: CDR1 SGHRS, CDR2 YFSETQ. Together with reference TRBV5-1 and TRBJ1-1, the CDR3 gives the full variable domain: KAGVTQTPRYLIKTRGQQVTLSCSPISGHRSVSWYQQTPGQGLQFLFEYFSETQRNKGNFPGRFSGRQFSNSRSEMNVSTLELGDSALYLCASSSPQGMRNTEAFFGQGTRLTVV.

The chain employs TRBV20-1 and TRBJ2-5; the D gene is possibly TRBD1 (6 bases). V was pared by 0 bases and J by 2 bases, with 10 bases between. CDR3 length: 14 residues. Germline V gene lookup returns CDR1 DFQATT and CDR2 SNEGSKA (reference sequence). CDR3 nucleotides: TGCAGTGCTAGAGATGGCAGGGGTCAAGAGACCCAGTACTTC. It yields the protein CSARDGRGQETQYF.

This clonotype was picked up a small number of times. The CDR3 bases are TGCAGCGTTGTGGGGCCTCTCTACGAGCAGTACTTC. This translates into CSVVGPLYEQYF. The chain links TRBV29-1 to TRBJ2-7, with a weak D call TRBD1 (5 bases). Germline V gives CDR1 SQVTM, CDR2 ANQGSEA. The V gene lost 4 bases and the J gene lost 3 bases, with 10 bases spanning the gap. The CDR3 contains 12 residues.

V is TRBV28 and J is TRBJ1-1; 9 positions agree with TRBD1. From germline, CDR1 is MDHEN and CDR2 SYDVKM. CDR3 length: 16 amino acids. Germline trimming cut 5 bases from V and 0 bases from J; bases unmatched to any gene: 7. The CDR3 DNA follows: TGTGCCAGCAGTGACAGGGGGGGGGGAATGAACACTGAAGCTTTCTTT. Translating gives CASSDRGGGMNTEAFF.

The chain couples TRBV18 to TRBJ2-7; D tentatively reads TRBD1 or TRBD2 (5 bases each). Trimming removed 4 bases at V and 4 bases at J, with 17 bases between. The germline V gene encodes CDR1 KGHSH and CDR2 LQKENI. The CDR3 totals 15 residues. For the CDR3, the DNA is TGTGCCAGCTCACAGGGGACCGCAGGTTCTTACGAGCAGTACTTC. It specifies CASSQGTAGSYEQYF.

The J gene is TRBJ2-5, the V gene TRBV5-1; TRBD1 or TRBD2 may be the D gene (5 bases each). Germline assignment: CDR1 SGHRS and CDR2 YFSETQ. V was cut by 4 bases and J by 4 bases, with 17 bases left in between. This CDR3 has 15 residues. In DNA, the CDR3 is TGCGCCAGCAGCGCCGCTGGGGCCGGAGGAGAGACCCAGTACTTC. Translating it yields CASSAAGAGGETQYF.

The V and J genes are TRBV5-1 and TRBJ1-5; the match to TRBD1 covers 10 bases. The trim removed 2 bases at V and 4 bases at J, leaving 3 bases unmatched. The germline CDR1 and CDR2 sequences are SGHRS and YFSETQ. The CDR3 has 15 residues. The DNA for the CDR3 is TGCGCCAGCAGCTTTACGGGACAGGGGAATCAGCCCCAGCATTTT. This encodes CASSFTGQGNQPQHF.

The J gene is TRBJ2-1, the V gene TRBV6-6; 7 bases fit TRBD1. CDR1 and CDR2 (germline): MNHNY, SVGAGI (reference sequence). This CDR3 spans 19 amino acids. V lost 2 bases, J lost 4 bases, and 17 bases stayed unmatched. CDR3 nucleotides: TGTGCCAGCAGTTACACTTCCGGGACAGCAAGTTCCCTATACAATGAGCAGTTCTTC. Its protein product is CASSYTSGTASSLYNEQFF.

This clonotype was counted only a few times. V usage is TRBV5-1 and J usage is TRBJ2-5, with 9 bases identical to TRBD2. This CDR3 has 14 amino acids. Per the germline V gene, CDR1 is SGHRS and CDR2 is YFSETQ. The trim removed 1 base at V and 5 bases at J, leaving 3 bases unmatched. This CDR3 is CASSLTSGPETQYF. In DNA form, the CDR3 reads TGCGCCAGCAGCTTGACTAGCGGGCCGGAGACCCAGTACTTC. Using reference TRBV5-1 and TRBJ2-5 for the parts outside the CDR3, the full variable domain is KAGVTQTPRYLIKTRGQQVTLSCSPISGHRSVSWYQQTPGQGLQFLFEYFSETQRNKGNFPGRFSGRQFSNSRSEMNVSTLELGDSALYLCASSLTSGPETQYFGPGTRLLVL.

This chain uses TRBV2 with TRBJ1-2, with D perhaps matching TRBD1 (5 bases). CDR3 length equals 13 residues. V lost 6 bases and J 0 bases, leaving 8 bases between the germline ends. The germline V gene has CDR1 SNHLY and CDR2 FYNNEI. CDR3: CASSGAANYGYTF. CDR3 sequence (DNA): TGTGCCAGCAGCGGGGCTGCTAACTATGGCTACACCTTC.

This clonotype showed up many times. This rearrangement joins TRBV6-1 to TRBJ1-5, with D perhaps TRBD1 (5 bases). CDR3 length equals 15 residues. V lost 8 bases and J 3 bases, leaving 17 bases between the germline ends. Germline assignment: CDR1 MNHNS and CDR2 SASEGT. The CDR3 DNA follows: TGTGCCAGCGCATGGGCGGAGGGGTCCAATCAGCCCCAGCATTTT. It specifies CASAWAEGSNQPQHF.